These 2 T cell receptor beta chains were all obtained from the same sample, sequenced in a study of T cell changes during pregnancy in multiple sclerosis. The table came from immunoSEQ multiplex PCR; TCRdb's copy has only in-frame clones and leaves some out. The sample holds around 65,000 clones; approximately 91% are singletons and the top ten take about 1.8%. The sequenced sample was peripheral blood, obtained in the first trimester of pregnancy. These receptors were collected from a female donor with multiple sclerosis, enrolled in a pregnancy study.

The chain couples TRBV5-8 to TRBJ2-4, with a tentative D call TRBD2 (5 bases). The CDR3 length is 14 residues. CDR1 is SGHTS and CDR2 is YDEGEE in the germline V gene. The V gene lost 0 bases and the J gene lost 4 bases, with 8 bases spanning the gap. CDR3 sequence reads: CASSLGGPKNIQYF. The CDR3 DNA reads TGTGCCAGCAGCTTGGGCGGGCCTAAAAACATTCAGTACTTC.

This chain joins TRBV4-2 and TRBJ1-5, with unresolved D. Germline CDR1 LGHNA, CDR2 YNFKEQ. The CDR3 contains 14 residues. Trimming cost V 0 bases and J 4 bases, with 7 bases left between them. The CDR3 reads CASSQDPKNQPQHF. The CDR3 nucleotides are TGTGCCAGCAGCCAAGACCCCAAAAATCAGCCCCAGCATTTT.